The T cell receptor (beta chain) described here comes from a study of blood T cell repertoires in COVID-19. Study information: The United States, Italy and Spain supplied acute and convalescent COVID-19 samples. T cells, B-cell-depleted T cells, or PBMCs provided the cDNA or gDNA that served as material.

The germline V gene has CDR1 MNHEY and CDR2 SVGAGI. This CDR3 contains 13 residues. V lost 8 bases to trimming and J lost 2 bases, with 12 bases between them. Here immunoSEQ multiplex PCR was the method, and the copy in TCRdb shows in-frame clones only, minus some. The table lists around 150,000 clones, 84% of them singletons. The sequence came from a woman aged 45-65 years in a cohort sampled during active or convalescent COVID-19. V usage is TRBV6-5 and J usage is TRBJ1-1; a weak D match, TRBD1 (6 bases). The sequenced sample was peripheral blood. The CDR3: CASPNRVNTEAFF. The CDR3 coding sequence is TGTGCCAGCCCCAACAGGGTTAACACTGAAGCTTTCTTT.